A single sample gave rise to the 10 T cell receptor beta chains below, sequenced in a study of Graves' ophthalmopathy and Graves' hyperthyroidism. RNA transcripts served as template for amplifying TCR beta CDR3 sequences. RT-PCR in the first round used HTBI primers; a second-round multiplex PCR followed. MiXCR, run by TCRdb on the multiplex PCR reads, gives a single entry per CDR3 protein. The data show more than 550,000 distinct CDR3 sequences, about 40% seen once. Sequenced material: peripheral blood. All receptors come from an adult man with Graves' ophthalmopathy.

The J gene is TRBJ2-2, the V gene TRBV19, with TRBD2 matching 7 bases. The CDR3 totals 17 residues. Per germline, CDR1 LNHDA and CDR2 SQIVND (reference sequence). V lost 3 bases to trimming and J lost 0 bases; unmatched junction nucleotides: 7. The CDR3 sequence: CASSILAGASNTGELFF. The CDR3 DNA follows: TGTGCCAGTAGTATCTTGGCGGGAGCATCGAACACCGGGGAGCTGTTTTTT. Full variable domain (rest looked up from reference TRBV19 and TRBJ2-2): DGGITQSPKYLFRKEGQNVTLSCEQNLNHDAMYWYRQDPGQGLRLIYYSQIVNDFQKGDIAEGYSVSREKKESFPLTVTSAQKNPTAFYLCASSILAGASNTGELFFGEGSRLTVL.

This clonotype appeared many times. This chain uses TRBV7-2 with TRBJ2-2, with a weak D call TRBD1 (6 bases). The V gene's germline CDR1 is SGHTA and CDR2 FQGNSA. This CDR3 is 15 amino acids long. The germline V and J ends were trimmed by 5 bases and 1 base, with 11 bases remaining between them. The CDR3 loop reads CASSQVGGNTGELFF. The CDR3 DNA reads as TGTGCCAGCAGCCAAGTAGGGGGGAACACCGGGGAGCTGTTTTTT.

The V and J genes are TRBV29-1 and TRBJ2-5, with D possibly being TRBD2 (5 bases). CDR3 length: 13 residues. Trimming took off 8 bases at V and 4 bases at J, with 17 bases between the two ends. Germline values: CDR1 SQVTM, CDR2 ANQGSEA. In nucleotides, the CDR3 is TGCAGCCAGTATCGGGGTGAGGTAGAGACCCAGTACTTC. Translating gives CSQYRGEVETQYF.

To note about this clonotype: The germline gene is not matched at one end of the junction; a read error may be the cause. The CDR3 DNA reads TGCGCCGGCAGCCAACCGACAGGAAGAAATGAAAAACTGTTTTTT. Amino acids: CAGSQPTGRNEKLFF. The chain is built from TRBV4-1 and TRBJ1-4; D might be TRBD1 (6 bases). Germline-derived CDR1 and CDR2 are MGHRA and YSYEKL. This CDR3 spans 15 amino acids.

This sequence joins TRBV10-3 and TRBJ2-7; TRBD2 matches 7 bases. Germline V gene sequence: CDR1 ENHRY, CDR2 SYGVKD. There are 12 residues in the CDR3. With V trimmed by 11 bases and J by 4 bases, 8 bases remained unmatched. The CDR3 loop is CAVTRGEYEQYF. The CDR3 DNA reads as TGTGCCGTCACACGGGGGGAGTACGAGCAGTACTTC.

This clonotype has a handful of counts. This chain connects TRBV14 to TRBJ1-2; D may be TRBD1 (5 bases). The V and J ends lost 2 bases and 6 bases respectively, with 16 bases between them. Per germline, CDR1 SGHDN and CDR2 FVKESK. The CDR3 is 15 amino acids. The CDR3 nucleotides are TGTGCCAGCAGCCAATATCAGGGCCCGTCGGATGGCTACACCTTC. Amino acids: CASSQYQGPSDGYTF.

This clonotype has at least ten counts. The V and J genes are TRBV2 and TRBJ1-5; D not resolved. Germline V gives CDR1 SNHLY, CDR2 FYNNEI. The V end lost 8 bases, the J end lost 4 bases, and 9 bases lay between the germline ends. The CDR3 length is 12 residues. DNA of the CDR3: TGTGCCAGCGGCGAAGAAAATCAGCCCCAGCATTTT. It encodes CASGEENQPQHF.

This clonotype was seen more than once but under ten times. As DNA, the CDR3 is TGTGCCAGCAGCCAAGATCATTCGGGGGGACGAGAGACCCAGTACTTC. Amino acids: CASSQDHSGGRETQYF. This chain connects TRBV9 to TRBJ2-5; 7 nucleotides line up with TRBD2. CDR1 is SGDLS and CDR2 is YYNGEE in the germline V gene. V trimming: 4 bases; J trimming: 4 bases; junction bases outside the gene matches: 13. The CDR3 contains 16 residues.

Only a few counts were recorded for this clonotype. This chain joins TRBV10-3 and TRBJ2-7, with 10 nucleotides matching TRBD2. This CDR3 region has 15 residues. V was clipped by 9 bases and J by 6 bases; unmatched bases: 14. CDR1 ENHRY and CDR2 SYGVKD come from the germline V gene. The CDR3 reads CAIVPSGSSLGEQYF. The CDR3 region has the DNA TGTGCCATTGTGCCTAGCGGGAGTAGTCTGGGCGAGCAGTACTTC.

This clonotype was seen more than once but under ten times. CDR3 protein: CASSLDHRVSGYTF. For the CDR3, the DNA is TGTGCCAGCAGTCTAGATCACAGGGTGAGCGGCTACACCTTC. J is TRBJ1-2 and V is TRBV12-3 or TRBV12-4; D is perhaps TRBD1 (6 bases). Trimming took 5 bases from V and 8 from J, leaving 18 bases between them. The CDR3 is made up of 14 amino acids.